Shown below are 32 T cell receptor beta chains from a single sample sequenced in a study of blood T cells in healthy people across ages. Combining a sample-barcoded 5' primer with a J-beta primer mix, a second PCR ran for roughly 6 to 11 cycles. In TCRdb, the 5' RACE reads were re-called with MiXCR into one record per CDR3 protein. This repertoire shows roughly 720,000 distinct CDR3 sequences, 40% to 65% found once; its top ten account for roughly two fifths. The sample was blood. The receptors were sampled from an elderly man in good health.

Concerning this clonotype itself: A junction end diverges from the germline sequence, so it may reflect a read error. CDR3 residues: CAGRGSADYGYTF. The CDR3 DNA reads TGTGCCGGCAGGGGCTCTGCTGACTATGGCTACACCTTC. The chain recombines TRBV6-2 or TRBV6-3 with TRBJ1-2; D possibly corresponds to TRBD1 (6 bases). CDR1 and CDR2 (germline): MNHEY, SVGEGT. The length of the CDR3 is 13 residues.

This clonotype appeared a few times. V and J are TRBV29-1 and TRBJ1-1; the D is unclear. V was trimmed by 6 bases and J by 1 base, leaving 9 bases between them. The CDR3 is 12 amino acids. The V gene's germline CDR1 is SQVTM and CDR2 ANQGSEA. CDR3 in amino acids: CSVRQANTEAFF. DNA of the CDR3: TGCAGCGTGAGACAAGCGAACACTGAAGCTTTCTTT.

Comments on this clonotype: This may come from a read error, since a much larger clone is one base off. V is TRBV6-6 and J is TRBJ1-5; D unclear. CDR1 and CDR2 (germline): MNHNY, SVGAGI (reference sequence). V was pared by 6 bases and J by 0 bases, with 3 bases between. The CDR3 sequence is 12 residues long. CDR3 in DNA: TGTGCCAGCAGATTTAGCAATCAGCCCCAGCATTTT. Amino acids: CASRFSNQPQHF.

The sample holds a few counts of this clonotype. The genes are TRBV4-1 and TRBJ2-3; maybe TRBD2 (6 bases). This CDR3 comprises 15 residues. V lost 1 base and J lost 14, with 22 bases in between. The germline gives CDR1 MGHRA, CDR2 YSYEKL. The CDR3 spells CASSQVSRGGGYAYF. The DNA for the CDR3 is TGCGCCAGCAGCCAAGTCTCGAGGGGAGGTGGATACGCGTATTTT.

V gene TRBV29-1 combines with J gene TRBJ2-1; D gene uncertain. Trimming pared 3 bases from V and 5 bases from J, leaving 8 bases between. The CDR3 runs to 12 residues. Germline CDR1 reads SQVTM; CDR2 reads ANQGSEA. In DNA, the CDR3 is TGCAGCGTTGAGCAGGCCCACAATGAGCAGTTCTTC. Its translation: CSVEQAHNEQFF.

Written as DNA, the CDR3 is TGTGCCACCAGCAGAGATCCATCCGGGACAGTTACATCTGGGGCCAACGTCCTGACTTTC. This codes for CATSRDPSGTVTSGANVLTF. This chain connects TRBV15 to TRBJ2-6; 7 bases match TRBD1. Germline CDR1 LNHNV, CDR2 YYDKDF (reference sequence). The CDR3 contains 20 residues. J lost 1 base, V lost 0 bases, and 12 bases had no gene match.

The CDR3 spells CASSPTIRAAGANVLTF. The CDR3 DNA follows: TGTGCCAGCAGTCCTACTATAAGGGCTGCAGGGGCCAACGTCCTGACTTTC. J is TRBJ2-6 and V is TRBV2; D call uncertain. This CDR3 has 17 residues. Germline assignment: CDR1 SNHLY and CDR2 FYNNEI. Trimming removed 5 bases at V and 4 bases at J, with 18 bases between.

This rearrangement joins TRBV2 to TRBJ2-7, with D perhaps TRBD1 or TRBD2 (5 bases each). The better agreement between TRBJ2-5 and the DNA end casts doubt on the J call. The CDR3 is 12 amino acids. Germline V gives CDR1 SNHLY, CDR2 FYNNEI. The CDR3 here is CASRGTAWTQYF. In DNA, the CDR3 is TGTGCCAGCAGGGGGACGGCATGGACCCAGTACTTC.

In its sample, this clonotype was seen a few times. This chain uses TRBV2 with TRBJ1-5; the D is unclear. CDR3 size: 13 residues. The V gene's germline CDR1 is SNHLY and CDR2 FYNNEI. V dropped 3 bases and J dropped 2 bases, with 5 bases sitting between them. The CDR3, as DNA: TGTGCCAGCAGTGAGTTGGGCAATCAGCCCCAGCATTTT. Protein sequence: CASSELGNQPQHF.

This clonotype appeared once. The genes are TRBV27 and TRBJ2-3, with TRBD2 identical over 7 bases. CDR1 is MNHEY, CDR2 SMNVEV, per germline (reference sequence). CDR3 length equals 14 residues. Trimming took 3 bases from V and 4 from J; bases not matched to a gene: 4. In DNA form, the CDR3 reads TGTGCCAGCAGTTTGTGGGAGGGCGCAGATACGCAGTATTTT. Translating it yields CASSLWEGADTQYF.

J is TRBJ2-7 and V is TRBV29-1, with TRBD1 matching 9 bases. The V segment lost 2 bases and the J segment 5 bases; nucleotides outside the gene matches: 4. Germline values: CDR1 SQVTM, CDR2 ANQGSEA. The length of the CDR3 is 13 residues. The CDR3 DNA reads TGCAGCGTTGAACTGGACAGGGGCAACGAGCAGTACTTC. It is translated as CSVELDRGNEQYF.

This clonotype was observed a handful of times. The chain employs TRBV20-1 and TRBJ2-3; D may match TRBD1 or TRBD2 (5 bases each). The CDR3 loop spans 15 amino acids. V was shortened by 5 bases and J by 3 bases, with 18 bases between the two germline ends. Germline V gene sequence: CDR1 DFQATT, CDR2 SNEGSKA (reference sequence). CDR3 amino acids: CSARDPRLSTDTQYF. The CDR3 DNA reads TGCAGTGCTCGGGACCCACGCCTTAGTACAGATACGCAGTATTTT.

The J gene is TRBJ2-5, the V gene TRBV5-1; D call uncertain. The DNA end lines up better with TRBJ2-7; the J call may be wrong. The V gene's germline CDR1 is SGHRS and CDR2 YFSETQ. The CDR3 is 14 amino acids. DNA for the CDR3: TGCGCCAGCAGCGTGGAACAGTCCTCCTACGAGCAGTACTTC. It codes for CASSVEQSSYEQYF.

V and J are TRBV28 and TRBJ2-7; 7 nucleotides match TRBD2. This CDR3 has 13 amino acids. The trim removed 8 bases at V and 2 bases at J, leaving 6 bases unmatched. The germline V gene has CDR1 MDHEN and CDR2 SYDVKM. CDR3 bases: TGTGCCAGCTCCCCGGGGAGGGCCTACGAGCAGTACTTC. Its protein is CASSPGRAYEQYF.

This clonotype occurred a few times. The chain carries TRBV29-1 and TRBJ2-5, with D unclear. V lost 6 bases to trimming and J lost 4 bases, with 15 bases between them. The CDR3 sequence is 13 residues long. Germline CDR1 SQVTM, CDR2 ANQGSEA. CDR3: CSVAHLGRETQYF. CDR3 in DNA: TGCAGCGTCGCTCATCTGGGTCGAGAGACCCAGTACTTC.

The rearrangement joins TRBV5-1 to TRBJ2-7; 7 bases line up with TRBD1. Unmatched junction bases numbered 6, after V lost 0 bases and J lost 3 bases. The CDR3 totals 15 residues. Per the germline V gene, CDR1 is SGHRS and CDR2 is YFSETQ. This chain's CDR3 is CASSLVPGGNYEQYF. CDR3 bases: TGCGCCAGCAGCTTGGTGCCAGGGGGTAACTACGAGCAGTACTTC.

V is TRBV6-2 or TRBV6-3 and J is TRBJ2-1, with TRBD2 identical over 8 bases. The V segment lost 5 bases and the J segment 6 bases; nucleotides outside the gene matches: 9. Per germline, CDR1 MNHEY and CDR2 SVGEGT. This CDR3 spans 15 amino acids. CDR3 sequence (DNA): TGTGCCAGCAGTCACCCGGGACTAGTCATCAATGAGCAGTTCTTC. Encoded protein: CASSHPGLVINEQFF.

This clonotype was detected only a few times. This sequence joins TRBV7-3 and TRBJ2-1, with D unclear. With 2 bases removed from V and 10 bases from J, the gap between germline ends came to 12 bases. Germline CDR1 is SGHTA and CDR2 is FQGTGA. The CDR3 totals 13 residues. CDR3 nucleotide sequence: TGTGCCAGCAGCTTAGGGCGCGGCGGCGAGCAGTTCTTC. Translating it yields CASSLGRGGEQFF.

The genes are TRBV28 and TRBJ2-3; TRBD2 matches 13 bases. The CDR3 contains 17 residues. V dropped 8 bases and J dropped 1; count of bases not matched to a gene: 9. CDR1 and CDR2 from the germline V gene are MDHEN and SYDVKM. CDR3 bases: TGTGCCAGCGGAACTAGCGGGAGGGCCCTCGGCACAGATACGCAGTATTTT. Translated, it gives CASGTSGRALGTDTQYF.

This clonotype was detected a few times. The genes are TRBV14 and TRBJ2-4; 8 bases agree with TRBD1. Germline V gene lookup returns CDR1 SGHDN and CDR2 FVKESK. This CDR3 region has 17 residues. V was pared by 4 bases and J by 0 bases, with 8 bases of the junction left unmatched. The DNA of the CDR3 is TGTGCCAGCAGCCGGGGGACAGGCGCAATAGCCAAAAACATTCAGTACTTC. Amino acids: CASSRGTGAIAKNIQYF.

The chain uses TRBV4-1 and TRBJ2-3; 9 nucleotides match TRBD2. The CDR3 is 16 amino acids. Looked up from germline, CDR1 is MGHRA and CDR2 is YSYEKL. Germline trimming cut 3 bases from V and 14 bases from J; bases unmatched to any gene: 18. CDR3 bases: TGCGCCAGCAGCCACCAGATGCGGGAGGGCCAGGGAGACGCGTATTTT. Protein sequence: CASSHQMREGQGDAYF.

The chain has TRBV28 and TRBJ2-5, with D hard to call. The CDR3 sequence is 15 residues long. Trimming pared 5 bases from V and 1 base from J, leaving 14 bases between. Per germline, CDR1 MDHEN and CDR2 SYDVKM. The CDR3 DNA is TGTGCCAGCAGTCGCGGCTGGACGGGCCAAGAGACCCAGTACTTC. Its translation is CASSRGWTGQETQYF.

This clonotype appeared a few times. CDR3 bases: TGTGCCAGCAGTTCCACGGGGACAGGGGAGCAGTACTTC. Translated: CASSSTGTGEQYF. The J gene is TRBJ2-7, the V gene TRBV27, with TRBD1 matching over 9 bases. Germline-derived CDR1 and CDR2 are MNHEY and SMNVEV (reference sequence). The CDR3 extends over 13 amino acids. V was clipped by 4 bases and J by 7 bases; unmatched bases: 5.

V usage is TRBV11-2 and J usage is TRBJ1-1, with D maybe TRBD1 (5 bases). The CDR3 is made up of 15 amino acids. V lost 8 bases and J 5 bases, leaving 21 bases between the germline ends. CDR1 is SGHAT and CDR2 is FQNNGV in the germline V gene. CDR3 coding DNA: TGTGCCAGCTCTTCGACCAGTGGGGCGCGGACTGAAGCTTTCTTT. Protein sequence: CASSSTSGARTEAFF.

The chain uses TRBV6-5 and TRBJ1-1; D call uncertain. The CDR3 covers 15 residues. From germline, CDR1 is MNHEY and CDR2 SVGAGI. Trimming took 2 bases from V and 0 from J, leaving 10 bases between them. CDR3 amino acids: CASSYGVSMNTEAFF. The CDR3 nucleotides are TGTGCCAGCAGTTACGGGGTCTCGATGAACACTGAAGCTTTCTTT.

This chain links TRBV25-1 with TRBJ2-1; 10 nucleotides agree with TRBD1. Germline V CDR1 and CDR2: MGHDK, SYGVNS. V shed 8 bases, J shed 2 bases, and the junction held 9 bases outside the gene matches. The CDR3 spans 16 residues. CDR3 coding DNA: TGTGCCAGCCGAGATTTCGGACAGGGGGCCTACAATGAGCAGTTCTTC. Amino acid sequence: CASRDFGQGAYNEQFF.

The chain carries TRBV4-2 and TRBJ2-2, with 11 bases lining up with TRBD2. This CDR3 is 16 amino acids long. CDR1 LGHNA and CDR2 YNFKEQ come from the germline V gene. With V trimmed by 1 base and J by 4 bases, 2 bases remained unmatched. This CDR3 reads CASSQGGLAGTGELFF. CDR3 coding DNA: TGTGCCAGCAGCCAAGGCGGACTAGCGGGCACCGGGGAGCTGTTTTTT.

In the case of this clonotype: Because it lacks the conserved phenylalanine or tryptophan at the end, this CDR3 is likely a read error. The CDR3 here is CASSSPLAGVADTQYL. CDR3 bases: TGTGCCAGCAGTTCCCCACTAGCGGGAGTTGCAGATACGCAGTATTTA. The rearrangement joins TRBV6-2 or TRBV6-3 to TRBJ2-3; 11 bases match TRBD2. Germline V gene data show CDR1 as MNHEY and CDR2 as SVGEGT. This CDR3 is built from 16 residues. The V segment lost 4 bases and the J segment 4 bases; nucleotides outside the gene matches: 7.

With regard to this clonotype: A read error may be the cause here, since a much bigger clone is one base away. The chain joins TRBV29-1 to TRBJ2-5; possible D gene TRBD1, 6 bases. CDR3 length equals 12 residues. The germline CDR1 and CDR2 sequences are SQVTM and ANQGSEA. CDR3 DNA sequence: TGCAACGTAGGACAGAACCAAGAGACCCAGTACTTC. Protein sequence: CNVGQNQETQYF.

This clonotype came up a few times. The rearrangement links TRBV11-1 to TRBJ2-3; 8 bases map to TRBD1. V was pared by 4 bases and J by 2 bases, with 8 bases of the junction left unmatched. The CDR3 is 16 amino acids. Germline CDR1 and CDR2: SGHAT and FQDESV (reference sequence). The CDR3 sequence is CASSSQTGANTDTQYF. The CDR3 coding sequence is TGTGCCAGCAGCTCCCAGACAGGGGCTAACACAGATACGCAGTATTTT. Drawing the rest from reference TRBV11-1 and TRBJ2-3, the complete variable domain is EAEVAQSPRYKITEKSQAVAFWCDPISGHATLYWYRQILGQGPELLVQFQDESVVDDSQLPKDRFSAERLKGVDSTLKIQPAELGDSAMYLCASSSQTGANTDTQYFGPGTRLTVL.

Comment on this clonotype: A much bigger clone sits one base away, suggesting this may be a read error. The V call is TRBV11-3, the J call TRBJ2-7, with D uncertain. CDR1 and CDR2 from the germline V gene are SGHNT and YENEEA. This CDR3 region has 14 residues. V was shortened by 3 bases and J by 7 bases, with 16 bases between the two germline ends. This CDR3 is CASSLGSIGDEQYF. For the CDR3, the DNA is TGTGCCAGCAGCTTGGGAAGTATTGGCGATGAGCAGTACTTC.

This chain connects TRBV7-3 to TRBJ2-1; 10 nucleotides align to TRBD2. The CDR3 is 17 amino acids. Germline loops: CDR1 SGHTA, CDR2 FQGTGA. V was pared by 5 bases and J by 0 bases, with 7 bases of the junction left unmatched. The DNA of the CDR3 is TGTGCCAGCAGCGGAAGACTAGCGGGCAGCTCCTACAATGAGCAGTTCTTC. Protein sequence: CASSGRLAGSSYNEQFF.